The entry below gives a single TCR beta chain sequence along with its context. The antigen is unknown. As to time point: blood 4 weeks post-SBRT, at nephrectomy. Treatment in this sample: 15 Gy SBRT to primary tumor, nephrectomy 4 weeks later. Nephrectomy followed 15 Gy stereotactic body radiation by 4 weeks. Clear cell pathology was present in this patient's renal cell carcinoma. Method: immunoSEQ multiplex PCR; TCRdb's copy keeps in-frame clones and lacks some. The table records some 150,000 clones, 86% of them present only once. The source of the sample is a study of radiation and T cells in renal cell carcinoma. Study-wide points: No pretreatment tumor biopsies were available for baseline clonotypes.

Germline V gives CDR1 MGHRA, CDR2 YSYEKL. There are 14 residues in the CDR3. Trimming took off 4 bases at V and 6 bases at J, with 13 bases between the two ends. Sequencing used blood, obtained from a patient whose treatment included radiotherapy and nephrectomy. The rearrangement uses TRBV4-1 and TRBJ1-5; D perhaps matches TRBD1 (5 bases). The source of this sequence is a woman in her 50s with renal cell carcinoma. The CDR3 is CASSRSPGFQPQHF. The CDR3 nucleotides are TGCGCCAGCAGCCGGTCGCCAGGGTTTCAGCCCCAGCATTTT.